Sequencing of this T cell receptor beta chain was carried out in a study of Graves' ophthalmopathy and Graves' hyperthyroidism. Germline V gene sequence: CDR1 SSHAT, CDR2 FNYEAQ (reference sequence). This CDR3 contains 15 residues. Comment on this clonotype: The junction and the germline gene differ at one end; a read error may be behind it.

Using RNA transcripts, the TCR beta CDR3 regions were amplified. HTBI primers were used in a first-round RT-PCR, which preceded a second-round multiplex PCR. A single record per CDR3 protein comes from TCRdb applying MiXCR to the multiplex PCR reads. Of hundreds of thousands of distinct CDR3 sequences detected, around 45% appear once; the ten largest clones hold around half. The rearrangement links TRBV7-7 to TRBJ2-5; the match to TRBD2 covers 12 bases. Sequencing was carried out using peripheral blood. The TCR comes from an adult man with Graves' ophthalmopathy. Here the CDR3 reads CASSQTSGGEETQYF. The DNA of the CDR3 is TGTGCTAGCAGCCAGACTAGCGGGGGAGAAGAGACCCAGTACTTC.